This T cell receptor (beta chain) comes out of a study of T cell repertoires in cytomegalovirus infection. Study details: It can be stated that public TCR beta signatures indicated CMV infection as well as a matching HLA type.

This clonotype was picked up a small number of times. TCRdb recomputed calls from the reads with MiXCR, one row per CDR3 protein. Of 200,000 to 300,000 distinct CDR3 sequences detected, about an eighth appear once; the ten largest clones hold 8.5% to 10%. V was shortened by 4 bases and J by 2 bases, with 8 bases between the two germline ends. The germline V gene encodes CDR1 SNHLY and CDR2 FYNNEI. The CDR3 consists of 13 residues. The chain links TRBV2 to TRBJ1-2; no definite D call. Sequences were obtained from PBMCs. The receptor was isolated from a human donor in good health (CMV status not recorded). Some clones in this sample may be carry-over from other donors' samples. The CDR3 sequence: CASSGTENYGYTF. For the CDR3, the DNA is TGTGCCAGCAGTGGTACAGAAAACTATGGCTACACCTTC. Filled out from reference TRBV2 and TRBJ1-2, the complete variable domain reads EPEVTQTPSHQVTQMGQEVILRCVPISNHLYFYWYRQILGQKVEFLVSFYNNEISEKSEIFDDQFSVERPDGSNFTLKIRSTKLEDSAMYFCASSGTENYGYTFGSGTRLTVV.